The TCR beta chain under discussion was sequenced for a study of blood T cell repertoires in COVID-19. Whole-study context: In each case, the material was cDNA or gDNA derived from T cells, B-cell-depleted T cells, or PBMCs.

TCRdb's table, derived via immunoSEQ multiplex PCR, lists solely in-frame clones and lacks some. Here the sample spans fewer than 300,000 clones, approximately 85% being singletons. V shed 4 bases and J 5 bases; nucleotides not matched to a gene: 8. This CDR3 contains 15 residues. Germline CDR1 and CDR2: MNHNY and SVGAGI (reference sequence). Sequences were obtained from peripheral blood. This clonotype was obtained from a man aged 50 to 60 with active or convalescent COVID-19. The V gene is TRBV6-6, the J gene TRBJ1-1; 9 bases match TRBD1. For the CDR3, the DNA is TGTGCCAGCAGTTTACAGGGGGCAGTGAGTACTGAAGCTTTCTTT. Amino acids: CASSLQGAVSTEAFF.